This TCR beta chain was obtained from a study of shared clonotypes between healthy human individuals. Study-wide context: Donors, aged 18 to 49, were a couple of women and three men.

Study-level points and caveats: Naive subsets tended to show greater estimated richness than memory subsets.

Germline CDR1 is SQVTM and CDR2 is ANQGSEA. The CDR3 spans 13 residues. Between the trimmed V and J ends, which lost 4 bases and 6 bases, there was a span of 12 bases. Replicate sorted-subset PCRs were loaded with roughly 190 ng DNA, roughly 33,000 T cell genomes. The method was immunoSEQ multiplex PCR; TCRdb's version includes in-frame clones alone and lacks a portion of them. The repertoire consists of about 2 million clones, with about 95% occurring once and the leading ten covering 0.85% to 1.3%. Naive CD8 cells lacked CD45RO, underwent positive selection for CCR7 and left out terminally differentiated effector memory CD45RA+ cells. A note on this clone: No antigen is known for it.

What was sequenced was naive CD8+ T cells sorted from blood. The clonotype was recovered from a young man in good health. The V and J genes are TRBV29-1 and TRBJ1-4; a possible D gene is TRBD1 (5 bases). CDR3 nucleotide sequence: TGCAGCGTTGGTGGGACCTTGGATGAAAAACTGTTTTTT. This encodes CSVGGTLDEKLFF.